A selection of T cell receptor beta chains follows, all from one sample in a study of T-cell memory formation after mild COVID-19. A single record per CDR3 protein comes from TCRdb applying MiXCR to the 5' RACE reads. The sample has under 600,000 distinct CDR3 sequences, less than 25% seen once; the top ten hold about 8.2%. The sequenced sample consisted of PBMCs or a T cell subset sorted from them (not recorded which). Every receptor here comes from an adult woman who had mild COVID-19 (a few samples of this study predate the infection). Cell type and time point are not known. The CDR3 runs from the conserved cysteine through the conserved F or W. The order of the fields is J gene, clone size, D gene, V gene, CDR3 DNA, CDR3 protein. The D gene is left open where the match is weak. Expanded clones get a size class; other rows say once, few or many, or leave the size out.

J gene: TRBJ1-3
clone size: -
D gene: TRBD1
V gene: TRBV15
CDR3 DNA: TGTGCCACCAGCAGGGCGTTTGGGTCACAGGGGGTCTCTGGAAACACCATATATTTT
CDR3 protein: CATSRAFGSQGVSGNTIYF

J gene: TRBJ2-1
clone size: -
D gene: TRBD2
V gene: TRBV7-2
CDR3 DNA: TGTGCCAGTTCTAAAGGACTAGCAGGAGACAATGAGCAGTTCTTC
CDR3 protein: CASSKGLAGDNEQFF

J gene: TRBJ1-2
clone size: few
D gene: -
V gene: TRBV12-3/TRBV12-4
CDR3 DNA: TGTGCCAGCAGTTTAGCCCGGACACAGGGCTACACCTTC
CDR3 protein: CASSLARTQGYTF

J gene: TRBJ2-2
clone size: many
D gene: -
V gene: TRBV12-3/TRBV12-4
CDR3 DNA: TGTGCCAGCAGCCAGATTCGGGAGCTGTTTTTT
CDR3 protein: CASSQIRELFF

J gene: TRBJ1-2
clone size: few
D gene: -
V gene: TRBV6-2/TRBV6-3
CDR3 DNA: TGTGCCAGCAGTTACGGGGAGACCCACCGCTCCAACTATGGCTACACCTTC
CDR3 protein: CASSYGETHRSNYGYTF

J gene: TRBJ1-1
clone size: few
D gene: -
V gene: TRBV2
CDR3 DNA: TGTGCCAGCATTTATGCTGGGGCTTTCTTT
CDR3 protein: CASIYAGAFF

J gene: TRBJ1-1
clone size: -
D gene: -
V gene: TRBV7-8
CDR3 DNA: TGTGCCAGCTTCTTCGGGGGGTTGAACACTGAAGCTTTCTTT
CDR3 protein: CASFFGGLNTEAFF

J gene: TRBJ1-1
clone size: -
D gene: TRBD1
V gene: TRBV20-1
CDR3 DNA: TGCAGTGCTGCGCGCTACAGGGGAACTGAAGCTTTCTTT
CDR3 protein: CSAARYRGTEAFF

J gene: TRBJ2-1
clone size: few
D gene: -
V gene: TRBV7-3
CDR3 DNA: TGTGCCAGCAGCTCCGGTCTTAAGCAGTTCTTC
CDR3 protein: CASSSGLKQFF

J gene: TRBJ1-3
clone size: -
D gene: -
V gene: TRBV9
CDR3 DNA: TGTGCCCCGATCGAGACGTCGGGAAACACCATATATTTT
CDR3 protein: CAPIETSGNTIYF

J gene: TRBJ2-7
clone size: few
D gene: TRBD1
V gene: TRBV6-1
CDR3 DNA: TGTGCCAGCAGTGAACTTCAGGGGGTCTCCTACGAGCAGTACTTC
CDR3 protein: CASSELQGVSYEQYF

J gene: TRBJ2-3
clone size: few
D gene: -
V gene: TRBV6-2/TRBV6-3
CDR3 DNA: TGTGCCAGCAGTTTACCCGGCGGGGATACGCAGTATTTT
CDR3 protein: CASSLPGGDTQYF

J gene: TRBJ2-7
clone size: few
D gene: -
V gene: TRBV6-1
CDR3 DNA: TGTGCCAGCAGTTTCGAAGGGGCAACAGGGCAGTACTTC
CDR3 protein: CASSFEGATGQYF

J gene: TRBJ2-1
clone size: -
D gene: TRBD2
V gene: TRBV27
CDR3 DNA: TGTGCCAGCAGGACAAGACTAGCGGGCCTCGAAACCAATGAGCAGTTCTTC
CDR3 protein: CASRTRLAGLETNEQFF

J gene: TRBJ1-2
clone size: -
D gene: -
V gene: TRBV21-1
CDR3 DNA: TGTGCCAGCAGCAATAATCTCGGTGGCTACACCTTC
CDR3 protein: CASSNNLGGYTF

J gene: TRBJ1-1
clone size: -
D gene: TRBD1
V gene: TRBV7-6
CDR3 DNA: TGTGCCAGCAGCGGAACCAGGGGGCCTGACACTGAAGCTTTCTTT
CDR3 protein: CASSGTRGPDTEAFF

J gene: TRBJ1-2
clone size: -
D gene: TRBD1
V gene: TRBV19
CDR3 DNA: TGTGCCAGCAGAATACGGGGACAGGGCTTCAACTATGGCTACACCTTC
CDR3 protein: CASRIRGQGFNYGYTF